This TCR beta chain stems from a study of T cells in Graves' hyperthyroidism and ophthalmopathy (dated by TCRdb to between 2017 and 2020). A note on the overall study: Peripheral blood samples were taken at the time of initial diagnosis, prior to any treatment. TCR V-J signatures able to tell the groups apart were searched for in a discovery cohort of 90 to 100 patients, of whom around 42 had Graves' ophthalmopathy and under 65 had stable Graves' hyperthyroidism. After sampling, hyperthyroidism patients received methimazole starting at 30 mg daily, and ophthalmopathy patients received high-dose intravenous methylprednisolone. The study also compared thyroid tissue and blood T-cell repertoires from 5 to 7 Graves' hyperthyroidism patients. TCR Vbeta CDR3 sequencing of approximately 140 peripheral blood samples (about 45 ophthalmopathy, about 80 hyperthyroidism and approximately 17 progressor patients) is reported in the paper. An independent validation cohort of 18 to 20 hyperthyroidism patients and 17 patients who later progressed to ophthalmopathy tested prospective prediction of ophthalmopathy. The roughly 94 discovery patients were randomly split 7:3 into training and test sets.

Amplification of TCR beta CDR3 regions was carried out from RNA transcripts. For the first round of RT-PCR on the TCR CDR3, the HTBI primer set was used together with the Qiagen OneStep RT-PCR kit. Libraries were constructed in a second round of multiplex PCR, after which size selection and purification were carried out. Paired-end sequencing of the libraries was performed with 100 bp reads on an Illumina HiSeq2000. The study's processing was this. SOAPnuke was used to process the raw data, throwing out any read that contained adapters or uncalled bases, had a mean Phred below 15, or lacked an exact constant-primer or identifier match. High-quality paired reads were merged with COPE v1.2.5, and unique nucleotide sequences were defined as clonotypes. MiTCR v1.1 was used to align clonotypes to the IMGT TRBV, TRBD and TRBJ reference segments. Only V-J combinations with frequency above 0.0001, covering 99% to 99.2% of repertoires, were analysed. A TCS score was defined as the ratio between F50 (clonal expansion) and ExV (chaos), using BLOSUM62-based TCRdist between CDR3 peptides within each V-J. Welch's t-statistics and random forest reduced roughly 540 V-J features to roughly 13, which were used in a naive Bayes classifier (R e1071). The public reads were quality trimmed at Q25 with fastp and then assembled into clones with MiXCR by TCRdb, keeping productive beta chains. Records with the same CDR3 protein are collapsed into one entry carrying the most frequent genes and DNA. The V and J calls come from TCRdb's annotation, not from the publication. The sample has approximately 710,000 distinct CDR3 sequences on record, roughly 17% of them singletons. The top ten clones comprise around a sixth of the sample.

The full study reports these points: A model built on a 13 V-J signature distinguished ophthalmopathy from stable hyperthyroidism, reaching around 90% sensitivity and 81.08% specificity in cross-validation and 80%/75% in testing. Most expanded thyroid clonotypes (frequency above 0.001) were also detected in blood, a finding suggesting that blood repertoires may reflect thyroid immune responses. Sample size was not statistically predetermined, and investigators were not blinded to group allocation. In validation, the model predicted progression to ophthalmopathy a median of roughly 6.5 months before onset, with around 70% sensitivity and almost 75% specificity.

Only a few counts were recorded for this clonotype. The clone's antigen remains unknown. Base-call qualities are not available, and no considerably larger clone is one nucleotide away. A patient counted as having stable Graves' hyperthyroidism if no progression to ophthalmopathy occurred over 18 months of follow-up. Hyperthyroidism patients were aged 18 to 65 years and newly diagnosed, with disease duration of less than 2 months. The study excluded patients with uncontrolled infections, other autoimmune diseases, pregnancy or lactation. Diagnoses relied on clinical symptoms, serum thyroxine and TRAb, thyroid ultrasound and orbital computed tomography. PBMCs were isolated from about 9 ml of fresh peripheral blood by Ficoll-Paque density gradient centrifugation. Total RNA was extracted with Trizol reagent, and quality was checked on an Agilent 2100 Bioanalyzer. CDR1 SGHTA and CDR2 FQGNSA are derived from the germline V gene. Trimming removed 5 bases from V and 13 bases from J, leaving 21 bases between the germline ends. Including the terminal cysteine and phenylalanine, the CDR3 comprises 15 residues. Of all the DNA, just the CDR3 is kept, 45 bases in frame from base 1.

The source material was blood. This receptor was identified in a man aged 50-59 years with Graves' hyperthyroidism. The rearrangement combines TRBV7-2 with TRBJ1-6; 6 matching bases give a weak D call of TRBD1. The sequenced DNA is TGTGCCAGCAGCCCCTCCTCAGGGGTAGGATCTCCCCTCCACTTT. Its protein product is CASSPSSGVGSPLHF.